A selection of T cell receptor beta chains follows, all from one sample in a study of T-cell reconstitution after alpha-beta-depleted transplantation in children. TCRdb reanalysed the PCR reads using MiXCR and keeps one entry per CDR3 protein. In the table there are around 500,000 distinct CDR3 sequences, 20% to 25% of which are singletons. The sequencing here drew on PBMCs, mostly from graft donor cells, taken 360 days after TCRalphabeta/CD19-depleted stem cell transplant. The receptor source for this set is a boy under two years old who had a stem cell transplant for acute myeloid leukemia, so the T cells may come from the graft donor. CDR3s include the opening cysteine and the closing phenylalanine or tryptophan. A D gene is named only where the DNA matches it firmly. The size entry is marked missing in some rows and otherwise reads once, few, many or a size class.

DNA	CDR3	J	D	size	V
TGTGCCAGCAGCCTCCAGGGGGCTATCGGACTAGCGGCCTCCTACGAGCAGTACTTC	CASSLQGAIGLAASYEQYF	TRBJ2-7	TRBD2	NA	TRBV6-2/TRBV6-3
TGCAGTGCCTCGACAGGAAACACCGGGGAGCTGTTTTTT	CSASTGNTGELFF	TRBJ2-2	NA	NA	TRBV20-1
TGTGCCAGCAGTAAAGGACAGGGGCGGTCTTATAGCAATCAGCCCCAGCATTTT	CASSKGQGRSYSNQPQHF	TRBJ1-5	TRBD1	NA	TRBV12-3/TRBV12-4
TGCGCCAGCAGCTTGGGAACTGGGAATCAGCCCCAGCATTTT	CASSLGTGNQPQHF	TRBJ1-5	NA	many	TRBV12-3/TRBV12-4
TGCAGTTCCACCCGCGGGCGTGCGGCCACTGAAGCTTTCTTT	CSSTRGRAATEAFF	TRBJ1-1	NA	few	TRBV20-1
TGCAGTGCTAGAGATTACGCAGGGGTGAACACCGGGGAGCTGTTTTTT	CSARDYAGVNTGELFF	TRBJ2-2	NA	NA	TRBV20-1
TGTGCCAGCAGTTACTGGGACAGGGGCGAGACCTATGGCTACACCTTC	CASSYWDRGETYGYTF	TRBJ1-2	TRBD1	many	TRBV6-5
TGTGCCAGCAGTCCGAGAGCTTGGACAAGTTCCTACAATGAGCAGTTCTTC	CASSPRAWTSSYNEQFF	TRBJ2-1	NA	many	TRBV12-3/TRBV12-4
TGTGCCATCAGTGAGTCACGGGGGACAGCATACAATGAGCAGTTCTTC	CAISESRGTAYNEQFF	TRBJ2-1	NA	few	TRBV10-3
TGCAGTGCTAGAGCGGCAGGGGGGGCCAATGAGCAGTTCTTC	CSARAAGGANEQFF	TRBJ2-1	NA	few	TRBV20-1
TGTGCCAGCAGTTCCACAGGGGCAGCTTTCTTT	CASSSTGAAFF	TRBJ1-1	TRBD1	NA	TRBV12-3/TRBV12-4
TGTGCCACCAGCACGGGGGGGCTTGGCACTGAAGCTTTCTTT	CATSTGGLGTEAFF	TRBJ1-1	NA	many	TRBV15
TGTGCCAGCAGCACGACGGGGATAAATGAAAAACTGTTTTTT	CASSTTGINEKLFF	TRBJ1-4	NA	NA	TRBV28
TGTGCCAGCAGTTTTTCCAGCTATCAGCCCCAGCATTTT	CASSFSSYQPQHF	TRBJ1-5	NA	few	TRBV12-3/TRBV12-4
TGTGCCAGCAGCCAAAGCGGGGGGGCAACAGATACGCAGTATTTT	CASSQSGGATDTQYF	TRBJ2-3	TRBD2	many	TRBV7-2
TGTGCCACCAGTGATCCAGTCGGTACGCAGTATTTT	CATSDPVGTQYF	TRBJ2-3	NA	many	TRBV24-1
TGCAGCGTTGCCAGGGGGCAGGATCAGCCCCAGCATTTT	CSVARGQDQPQHF	TRBJ1-5	TRBD1	few	TRBV29-1
TGTGCCAGCAGCTTAGAAGGAATTTGGAGCTCCTACGAGCAGTACTTC	CASSLEGIWSSYEQYF	TRBJ2-7	NA	many	TRBV7-2
TGTGCCAGCAGTTCGGATAGCGGGGGGGCGGGCACAGATACGCAGTATTTT	CASSSDSGGAGTDTQYF	TRBJ2-3	TRBD2	NA	TRBV28
TGTGCCAGCTCACTACAAAGCGGGGGCACTTCTGGGGCCAACGTCCTGACTTTC	CASSLQSGGTSGANVLTF	TRBJ2-6	TRBD2	NA	TRBV18
TGTGCCAGCAGTACGAACAGGATTGGAAACACCATATATTTT	CASSTNRIGNTIYF	TRBJ1-3	NA	many	TRBV12-3/TRBV12-4
TGTGCCAGCGGTGGGGTAAATACGCAGTATTTT	CASGGVNTQYF	TRBJ2-3	NA	NA	TRBV28
TGTGCCACCGAGGCAGGAGGGCCAGAAAACATTCAGTACTTC	CATEAGGPENIQYF	TRBJ2-4	NA	NA	TRBV10-3
TGTGCCAGCAGCCACCGGGACGCCCCGGCGAATGAGCAGTTCTTC	CASSHRDAPANEQFF	TRBJ2-1	NA	NA	TRBV7-2
TGCGCCAGCAGCCCGGGACAGTACTCTGGAAACACCATATATTTT	CASSPGQYSGNTIYF	TRBJ1-3	TRBD1	many	TRBV4-3
TGTGCCAGCAGTGACTCCGGGGGGCCCTACGAGCAGTACTTC	CASSDSGGPYEQYF	TRBJ2-7	NA	NA	TRBV6-4
TGTGCCAGCGAAGGGGGCACACAGGGGGAAGTAGATACGCAGTATTTT	CASEGGTQGEVDTQYF	TRBJ2-3	TRBD1	few	TRBV7-9
TGTGCCAGCAGCCAATTACAGGGATTGGACGAGCAGTACTTC	CASSQLQGLDEQYF	TRBJ2-7	NA	many	TRBV3-1
TGTGCCAGCAGGACAAATTTGGGTGTGGGTGACACTGAAGCTTTCTTT	CASRTNLGVGDTEAFF	TRBJ1-1	NA	NA	TRBV12-3/TRBV12-4
TGTGCCAGCAGTCAAGCGGGGCGTCACACAGATACGCAGTATTTT	CASSQAGRHTDTQYF	TRBJ2-3	TRBD2	many	TRBV6-1
TGCAGTGCTAGCTCCGGGACAGGGGGCTCCTACGAGCAGTACTTC	CSASSGTGGSYEQYF	TRBJ2-7	TRBD1	many	TRBV20-1
TGTGCCACCAGTGATCCCGGGGGGAAAACGACAGATACGCAGTATTTT	CATSDPGGKTTDTQYF	TRBJ2-3	TRBD2	NA	TRBV24-1
TGCGCCAGCAGCCATGGGGGGACCCAAGAGACCCAGTACTTC	CASSHGGTQETQYF	TRBJ2-5	NA	NA	TRBV5-1
TGTGCCAGCAGCCCCACGGGGCTGGAAAACATTCAGTACTTC	CASSPTGLENIQYF	TRBJ2-4	NA	NA	TRBV5-5
TGCAGTGCTTCACAGGGCTCGGCCAAAAACATTCAGTACTTC	CSASQGSAKNIQYF	TRBJ2-4	NA	many	TRBV20-1
TGCAGCGTTGTCGGGCAGGCCAATGAAGCTTTCTTT	CSVVGQANEAFF	TRBJ1-1	NA	NA	TRBV29-1
TGTGCCAGCGGTGGGCAGGGTATTTCACCCCTCCACTTT	CASGGQGISPLHF	TRBJ1-6	NA	NA	TRBV21-1